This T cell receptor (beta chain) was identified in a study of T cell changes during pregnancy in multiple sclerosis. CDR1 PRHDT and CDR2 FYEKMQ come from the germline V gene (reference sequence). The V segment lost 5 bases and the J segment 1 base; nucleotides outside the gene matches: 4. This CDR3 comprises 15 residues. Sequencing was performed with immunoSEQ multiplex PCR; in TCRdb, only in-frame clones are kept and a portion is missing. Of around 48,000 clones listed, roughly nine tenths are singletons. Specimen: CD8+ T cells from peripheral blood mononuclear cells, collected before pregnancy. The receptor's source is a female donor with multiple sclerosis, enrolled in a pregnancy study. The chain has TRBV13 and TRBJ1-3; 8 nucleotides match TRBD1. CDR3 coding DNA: TGTGCCAGCAGCGGGTGGACAGGGTCTGGAAACACCATATATTTT. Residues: CASSGWTGSGNTIYF. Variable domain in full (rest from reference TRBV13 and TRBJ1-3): AAGVIQSPRHLIKEKRETATLKCYPIPRHDTVYWYQQGPGQDPQFLISFYEKMQSDKGSIPDRFSAQQFSDYHSELNMSSLELGDSALYFCASSGWTGSGNTIYFGEGSWLTVV.